These 8 T cell receptor beta chains share one sample of origin, sequenced in a study of CD8+ T cells in alopecia areata. RNA extraction was followed by reverse transcription into cDNA, which acted as the sequencing template. Libraries were prepared by immunoSEQ multiplex PCR; TCRdb keeps only in-frame clonotypes and omits some of them. The profile shows roughly 120,000 clones, over 60% of them singletons. Sequencing was done on a sample of CD4+ T cells sorted from blood. The receptor source for this set is a human donor in good health.

This chain links TRBV5-1 with TRBJ2-5; 11 nucleotides line up with TRBD1. The CDR3 contains 15 residues. Per the germline V gene, CDR1 is SGHRS and CDR2 is YFSETQ. Germline trimming cut 6 bases from V and 3 bases from J; bases unmatched to any gene: 7. The CDR3: CASTRTGGEEETQYF. CDR3 DNA sequence: TGCGCCAGCACCAGGACAGGGGGCGAGGAAGAGACCCAGTACTTC.

The chain couples TRBV2 to TRBJ2-2; no definite D call. V lost 8 bases and J 8 bases, leaving 15 bases between the germline ends. Germline CDR1 reads SNHLY; CDR2 reads FYNNEI. The CDR3 length is 13 residues. In nucleotides, the CDR3 is TGTGCCAGCGGCATCCTAGGTGCTGGGGAGCTGTTTTTT. It yields the protein CASGILGAGELFF.

This clone came up a few times. The rearrangement joins TRBV6-5 to TRBJ2-7; D is ambiguous. Between the trimmed V and J ends, which lost 6 bases and 6 bases, there was a span of 9 bases. Germline V gene sequence: CDR1 MNHEY, CDR2 SVGAGI. The CDR3 contains 11 residues. The CDR3 loop reads CASSYKGEQYF. As DNA, the CDR3 is TGTGCCAGCAGCTACAAGGGCGAGCAGTACTTC.

This clone appeared a few times. The J gene is TRBJ1-2, the V gene TRBV19; 9 nucleotides align to TRBD1. Germline loops: CDR1 LNHDA, CDR2 SQIVND (reference sequence). V gave up 3 bases and J gave up 1 base; unmatched junction bases: 3. CDR3 length equals 15 residues. The CDR3 DNA is TGTGCCAGTAGTATCTCGACAGGGGGTAACTATGGCTACACCTTC. Protein product: CASSISTGGNYGYTF.

The genes are TRBV29-1 and TRBJ1-2; maybe TRBD1 (6 bases). CDR1 and CDR2 from the germline V gene are SQVTM and ANQGSEA. The V gene lost 5 bases and the J gene lost 4 bases, with 14 bases spanning the gap. CDR3 length equals 13 residues. The CDR3 here is CSVKGDGSYGYTF. The DNA for the CDR3 is TGCAGCGTTAAGGGGGACGGAAGCTATGGCTACACCTTC.

V and J are TRBV7-9 and TRBJ2-6, with D tentatively TRBD1 or TRBD2 (5 bases each). The CDR3 loop spans 17 amino acids. V was clipped by 5 bases and J by 0 bases, with 14 bases between them. CDR1 is SEHNR, CDR2 FQNEAQ, per germline (reference sequence). CDR3 nucleotide sequence: TGTGCCAGCAGCCACCGGGGCGGGCCCTCTGGGGCCAACGTCCTGACTTTC. This gives the protein CASSHRGGPSGANVLTF.

The chain carries TRBV25-1 and TRBJ2-7, with D maybe TRBD1 (5 bases). Looked up from germline, CDR1 is MGHDK and CDR2 is SYGVNS. Trimming cost V 6 bases and J 3 bases, with 6 bases left between them. The CDR3 has 11 amino acids. DNA of the CDR3: TGTGCCAGCAGGGACATCTACGAGCAGTACTTC. It specifies CASRDIYEQYF.

V is TRBV11-2 and J is TRBJ2-2; D is undetermined. Trimming stripped 3 bases from V and 3 bases from J, with 2 bases between. Per germline, CDR1 SGHAT and CDR2 FQNNGV. The CDR3 extends over 12 amino acids. Written as DNA, the CDR3 is TGTGCCAGCAGCTTGGACACCGGGGAGCTGTTTTTT. This encodes CASSLDTGELFF.